In this sample, the clone carrying this T cell receptor beta chain turned up a few times. Its target is unknown. The data stem from a study of blood T cells in healthy people across ages. Using a J-beta primer mix together with a sample-barcoded 5' primer, a second PCR was run for roughly 7 to 11 cycles. TCRdb reprocessed the 5' RACE reads with MiXCR, giving one entry per CDR3 protein. Of some 800,000 distinct CDR3 sequences listed, around a quarter are singletons. Points from the study as a whole: CMV infection status of these donors was not known.

Trimming stripped 6 bases from V and 0 bases from J, with 10 bases between. Germline CDR1 is SGHNT and CDR2 is YENEEA. CDR3 length: 14 amino acids. This sample also belongs to another study, concerning T cells of mothers and their children.

Source material: blood. The chain has TRBV11-3 and TRBJ2-3, with unresolved D. This TCR was sampled from a boy aged 5-17 years in good health. CDR3 DNA: TGTGCCAGCAGTTTCACGAGGAGCACAGATACGCAGTATTTT. As protein: CASSFTRSTDTQYF.